This T cell receptor (beta chain) was captured by sequencing in a study of T cell responses to AZD1222 COVID-19 vaccine. In the case of this clone: Antigen unknown.

CDR1 MNHEY and CDR2 SMNVEV come from the germline V gene (reference sequence). The V end lost 7 bases, the J end lost 0 bases, and 10 bases lay between the germline ends. The CDR3 has 15 residues. Study-level results: At baseline, seropositivity was found in only a handful of AZD1222 recipients.

Measured with immunoSEQ multiplex PCR; TCRdb has only the in-frame clones, and not every one. The sample yields approximately 180,000 clones, approximately 90% seen once. The sequencing used peripheral blood, collected on day 0 of AZD1222 vaccination. This TCR derives from an adult in good health. The chain combines TRBV27 with TRBJ1-6; D remains ambiguous. The CDR3 DNA is TGTGCCAGCATGGACCCTCTCTCCTATAATTCACCCCTCCACTTT. This codes for CASMDPLSYNSPLHF.